Listed below are T cell receptor beta chains from one sample, sequenced in a study of blood T cell repertoires in COVID-19. Some clones are missing from TCRdb's copy, which holds only in-frame ones; the method was immunoSEQ multiplex PCR. The data hold fewer than 250,000 clones, with 70% to 90% observed a single time. The sample consisted of peripheral blood. The source is a man between 25 and 39 years old with acute or convalescent COVID-19. CDR3s include the opening cysteine and the closing phenylalanine or tryptophan. A D gene is named only where the DNA matches it firmly. The size field is filled for only some rows; it gives once, few, many or a size class.

TRBV29-1	.	TRBJ2-3	.	CSVEDAAYLTDTQYF	TGCAGCGTTGAAGATGCGGCCTATCTCACAGATACGCAGTATTTT
TRBV5-1	.	TRBJ1-1	.	CASSLGVSRGEAFF	TGCGCCAGCAGCTTGGGCGTATCTAGGGGAGAAGCTTTCTTT
TRBV18	.	TRBJ1-1	.	CASSTAQRNTEAFF	TGTGCCAGCTCCACGGCCCAGCGGAACACTGAAGCTTTCTTT
TRBV6-4	TRBD2	TRBJ2-1	.	CASSRLAGVKNNEQFF	TGTGCCAGCAGTAGACTAGCGGGGGTTAAAAACAATGAGCAGTTCTTC
TRBV12-3/TRBV12-4	TRBD1	TRBJ2-4	.	CASSYRGENIQYF	TGTGCCAGCAGTTACAGGGGGGAAAACATTCAGTACTTC
TRBV24-1	.	TRBJ2-3	.	CATSDGVPVEARRNTQYF	TGTGCCACCAGTGATGGAGTCCCGGTCGAGGCTCGTAGGAATACGCAGTATTTT
TRBV28	TRBD1	TRBJ2-6	.	CASSPTGAGANVLTF	TGTGCCAGCAGTCCCACAGGGGCTGGGGCCAACGTCCTGACTTTC
TRBV7-3	TRBD2	TRBJ2-1	.	CASSPAPSGGNEQFF	TGTGCCAGCAGCCCGGCCCCTAGCGGGGGTAATGAGCAGTTCTTC
TRBV19	.	TRBJ2-1	few	CASSRVAGRSYNEQFF	TGTGCCAGTAGTAGGGTCGCGGGCCGTTCCTACAATGAGCAGTTCTTC
TRBV18	TRBD2	TRBJ2-7	.	CASSPGLALEQYF	TGTGCCAGCTCACCGGGACTAGCTCTCGAGCAGTACTTC
TRBV3-1/TRBV3-2	.	TRBJ1-1	once	CASSLGGFNTEAFF	TGTGCCAGCAGCCTGGGAGGGTTTAACACTGAAGCTTTCTTT
TRBV7-2	TRBD2	TRBJ2-1	.	CASSLGLAGSYNEQFF	TGTGCCAGCAGCTTAGGACTAGCGGGCTCCTACAATGAGCAGTTCTTC
TRBV5-1	TRBD1	TRBJ1-2	.	CASSLGFTGEPLNYGYTF	TGCGCCAGCAGCTTGGGTTTTACAGGGGAGCCCTTAAACTATGGCTACACCTTC
TRBV5-6	.	TRBJ2-7	.	CASSRGLGDYEQYF	TGTGCCAGCAGCCGGGGACTCGGTGACTACGAGCAGTACTTC
TRBV7-8	.	TRBJ1-4	once	CASSLAKTGLNEKLFF	TGTGCCAGCAGCTTGGCTAAGACAGGCTTGAATGAAAAACTGTTTTTT
TRBV7-3	TRBD2	TRBJ2-1	.	CASSMGLHNEQFF	TGTGCCAGCAGCATGGGACTACACAATGAGCAGTTCTTC
TRBV29-1	TRBD1	TRBJ2-7	.	CSATGQASYEQYF	TGCAGCGCTACGGGACAGGCCTCCTACGAGCAGTACTTC
TRBV11-2	TRBD1	TRBJ2-5	.	CASSPKQGPGLWETQYF	TGTGCCAGCAGCCCCAAACAGGGGCCGGGGCTTTGGGAGACCCAGTACTTC
TRBV5-4	.	TRBJ1-6	.	CASSLGGTLHF	TGTGCCAGCAGCTTGGGAGGAACCCTCCACTTT
TRBV4-1	TRBD1	TRBJ2-7	few	CASSQERDRGHEQYF	TGCGCCAGCAGCCAAGAAAGGGACAGGGGGCACGAGCAGTACTTC
TRBV28	TRBD1	TRBJ1-1	.	CASSRGQVNTEAFF	TGTGCCAGCAGTAGGGGACAGGTGAACACTGAAGCTTTCTTT
TRBV24-1	.	TRBJ1-5	.	CATSDPGQPLNQPQHF	TGTGCCACCAGTGATCCCGGACAGCCACTCAATCAGCCCCAGCATTTT
TRBV28	TRBD1	TRBJ1-3	few	CASSPSGTGLSGNTIYF	TGTGCCAGCAGTCCATCCGGGACAGGGTTATCTGGAAACACCATATATTTT
TRBV29-1	TRBD2	TRBJ2-3	.	CSVGGGRSTDTQYF	TGCAGCGTAGGCGGGGGTCGGAGCACAGATACGCAGTATTTT
TRBV28	TRBD2	TRBJ2-2	.	CASSWTSGGTGELFF	TGTGCCAGCAGCTGGACTAGCGGGGGCACCGGGGAGCTGTTTTTT
TRBV6-1	TRBD2	TRBJ2-1	.	CASSEVGGDYLLSSYNEQFF	TGTGCCAGCAGTGAAGTTGGAGGGGACTACCTGTTAAGCTCCTACAATGAGCAGTTCTTC
TRBV28	.	TRBJ2-7	.	CASSLRDRYSYEQYF	TGTGCCAGCAGTTTACGAGACAGATACTCCTACGAGCAGTACTTC
TRBV28	.	TRBJ1-3	.	CASSTPAGGTGNTIYF	TGTGCCAGCTCCACCCCCGCGGGAGGGACTGGAAACACCATATATTTT
TRBV7-6	.	TRBJ1-2	few	CASSLRWRSKGNDYGYTF	TGTGCCAGCAGCTTAAGATGGAGGTCCAAAGGGAATGACTATGGCTACACCTTC
TRBV6-6	.	TRBJ2-7	.	CASTQVKGAYEQYF	TGTGCCAGCACTCAGGTAAAGGGGGCCTACGAGCAGTACTTC
TRBV6-6	TRBD2	TRBJ2-7	.	CASSFILLAGNEQYF	TGTGCCAGCAGTTTCATCCTACTAGCGGGGAACGAGCAGTACTTC
TRBV5-5	.	TRBJ2-7	once	CASSLVLGPYEQYF	TGTGCCAGCAGCTTGGTCCTAGGCCCCTACGAGCAGTACTTC
TRBV5-1	TRBD1	TRBJ1-4	.	CASSGTGGGEKLFF	TGCGCCAGCAGCGGGACAGGGGGCGGTGAAAAACTGTTTTTT
TRBV28	TRBD1	TRBJ1-4	.	CASRTAIGTGGRATNEKLFF	TGTGCCAGCAGAACAGCGATCGGGACAGGGGGCAGGGCAACTAATGAAAAACTGTTTTTT
TRBV9	TRBD1	TRBJ1-6	.	CASSPLDRAYNSPLHF	TGTGCCAGCAGCCCCCTAGACAGGGCCTATAATTCACCCCTCCACTTT
TRBV4-1	TRBD1	TRBJ1-1	.	CASGTENTEAFF	TGCGCCAGCGGGACAGAGAACACTGAAGCTTTCTTT
TRBV4-1	.	TRBJ1-6	.	CASSQKGLLSSYNSPLHF	TGCGCCAGCAGCCAGAAAGGACTCCTGAGCTCCTATAATTCACCCCTCCACTTT
TRBV29-1	.	TRBJ2-3	few	CSGPRVDTQYF	TGCAGCGGTCCTAGAGTAGATACGCAGTATTTT
TRBV6-5	.	TRBJ2-3	.	CASSYSGILDTQYF	TGTGCCAGCAGTTACTCCGGGATCCTAGATACGCAGTATTTT
TRBV5-1	.	TRBJ1-1	.	CASSFGRVAEAFF	TGCGCCAGCAGCTTTGGGCGGGTGGCGGAAGCTTTCTTT
TRBV5-1	TRBD2	TRBJ2-1	.	CASSFGGGNEQFF	TGCGCCAGCAGTTTTGGCGGGGGCAATGAGCAGTTCTTC
TRBV7-8	.	TRBJ1-2	.	CASSLVGSGFIYGYTF	TGTGCCAGCAGCTTAGTCGGTTCAGGGTTCATCTATGGCTACACCTTC
TRBV28	.	TRBJ1-4	.	CASTTGEEKLFF	TGTGCCAGCACCACGGGGGAAGAAAAACTGTTTTTT
TRBV15	TRBD2	TRBJ2-2	.	CATSPGLENTGELFF	TGTGCCACCAGCCCCGGACTAGAGAACACCGGGGAGCTGTTTTTT
TRBV28	.	TRBJ1-3	few	CASSSVGALSGNTIYF	TGTGCCAGCAGTTCCGTTGGGGCCCTCTCTGGAAACACCATATATTTT
TRBV2	.	TRBJ2-7	.	CASSALGKRALGF	TGTGCCAGCAGTGCCCTCGGGAAGCGGGCCCTCGGATTC
TRBV5-6	.	TRBJ2-7	once	CASSLALKGVYEQYF	TGTGCCAGCAGCTTGGCCCTCAAAGGGGTCTACGAGCAGTACTTC
TRBV5-8	TRBD1	TRBJ2-2	.	CASSPPGTGKTGELFF	TGTGCCAGCAGCCCGCCCGGGACAGGGAAAACCGGGGAGCTGTTTTTT
TRBV30	.	TRBJ1-1	once	CAWSRPTQVNTEAFF	TGTGCCTGGAGTAGACCGACACAGGTGAACACTGAAGCTTTCTTT
TRBV6-5	TRBD1	TRBJ1-2	few	CASSETPDRGYGYTF	TGTGCCAGCAGCGAGACCCCGGACAGGGGCTATGGCTACACCTTC
TRBV19	.	TRBJ2-1	.	CASSSNEQFF	TGTGCTTCGAGCTCGAATGAGCAGTTCTTC
TRBV11-2	TRBD2	TRBJ2-5	.	CASSPRAGGQETQYF	TGTGCCAGCAGCCCAAGGGCGGGGGGGCAAGAGACCCAGTACTTC
TRBV5-5	.	TRBJ2-7	.	CASSLKIRGFVEQYF	TGTGCCAGCAGCTTGAAAATTAGAGGGTTCGTCGAGCAGTACTTC
TRBV14	TRBD1	TRBJ2-7	.	CASSRGSYRTGGDEQYF	TGTGCCAGCTCCCGTGGATCGTATCGGACAGGCGGAGACGAGCAGTACTTC
TRBV5-4	.	TRBJ2-1	.	CASSFGTGSGEQFF	TGTGCCAGCAGCTTTGGTACAGGTTCGGGTGAGCAGTTCTTC
TRBV30	.	TRBJ2-5	.	CAWSDPRGGKETQYF	TGTGCCTGGAGTGACCCTCGAGGAGGGAAAGAGACCCAGTACTTC
TRBV28	TRBD2	TRBJ2-7	.	CASSGGGSKSYEQYF	TGTGCCAGCAGTGGGGGGGGGAGTAAATCCTACGAGCAGTACTTC
TRBV27	.	TRBJ2-7	.	CASSLLFRYEQYF	TGTGCCAGCAGTTTATTATTCCGCTACGAGCAGTACTTC
TRBV7-8	.	TRBJ1-5	.	CASSSGMGNSNQPQHF	TGTGCCAGCAGCTCAGGGATGGGAAATAGCAATCAGCCCCAGCATTTT
TRBV5-6	TRBD1	TRBJ2-7	.	CASSLGGQGATEQYF	TGTGCCAGCAGCTTGGGAGGACAGGGGGCGACCGAGCAGTACTTC